These T cell receptor beta chains were read from a single sample in a study of blood T cells in healthy people across ages. TCRdb re-derived calls from the 5' RACE reads in MiXCR, one entry per CDR3 protein. The sample lists over 1,200,000 distinct CDR3 sequences, approximately 63% occurring once. Sequencing was done on a sample of blood. These receptor sequences come from a man younger than 30 in good health. The conserved cysteine and the conserved F or W are not part of the CDR3 here. The order of the fields is clone size, CDR3 length, V gene, J gene, CDR3 protein. The size field is filled for only some rows; it gives once, few, many or a size class.

abundance: -; len: 13; v_gene: TRBV3-1; j_gene: TRBJ1-2; CDR3aa: ASSSLGRGKEGYT
abundance: -; len: 13; v_gene: TRBV7-9; j_gene: TRBJ2-5; CDR3aa: ASSLEYGGMETQY
abundance: -; len: 10; v_gene: TRBV29-1; j_gene: TRBJ2-1; CDR3aa: SPTRWGNEQF
abundance: -; len: 11; v_gene: TRBV4-1; j_gene: -; CDR3aa: ASSQAEWDEQY
abundance: -; len: 13; v_gene: TRBV4-1; j_gene: TRBJ2-1; CDR3aa: ASSQGQGSNNEQF
abundance: -; len: 10; v_gene: TRBV5-4; j_gene: TRBJ2-7; CDR3aa: ASSLEVDEQY
abundance: few; len: 11; v_gene: TRBV6-2/TRBV6-3; j_gene: TRBJ2-3; CDR3aa: ASTIGHLDTQY
abundance: -; len: 15; v_gene: TRBV5-1; j_gene: TRBJ1-5; CDR3aa: ASSSDRGQSYNQPQH
abundance: few; len: 13; v_gene: TRBV6-5; j_gene: TRBJ2-1; CDR3aa: ASSRGLATYNEQF
abundance: -; len: 12; v_gene: TRBV3-1; j_gene: TRBJ2-5; CDR3aa: VSSRGDYQETQY
abundance: few; len: 11; v_gene: TRBV20-1; j_gene: TRBJ2-1; CDR3aa: SARVAGAHEQF
abundance: few; len: 15; v_gene: TRBV6-1; j_gene: TRBJ2-6; CDR3aa: ASSAPGHFSGANVLT
abundance: few; len: 12; v_gene: TRBV2; j_gene: TRBJ2-5; CDR3aa: ASSEGIPTETQY
abundance: -; len: 11; v_gene: TRBV20-1; j_gene: TRBJ2-7; CDR3aa: SGMTGGGYEQY
abundance: -; len: 17; v_gene: TRBV6-1; j_gene: TRBJ2-6; CDR3aa: ASSRPVGPHRSGANVLT
abundance: -; len: 10; v_gene: TRBV20-1; j_gene: TRBJ1-2; CDR3aa: SAREGGYGYT
abundance: few; len: 17; v_gene: TRBV20-1; j_gene: -; CDR3aa: SARASGKVGGVGDYEQY
abundance: few; len: 13; v_gene: TRBV12-3/TRBV12-4; j_gene: TRBJ1-2; CDR3aa: ASSSFRNPGYGYT
abundance: -; len: 12; v_gene: TRBV7-6; j_gene: TRBJ2-1; CDR3aa: ASSMGTAYNEQF
abundance: -; len: 11; v_gene: TRBV4-2; j_gene: TRBJ2-7; CDR3aa: ASSQSRTYEQY
abundance: -; len: 12; v_gene: TRBV3-1; j_gene: TRBJ2-3; CDR3aa: ASMGARETHTQY
abundance: -; len: 12; v_gene: TRBV5-1; j_gene: TRBJ2-1; CDR3aa: ASSLGLRVDEQF
abundance: -; len: 11; v_gene: TRBV20-1; j_gene: -; CDR3aa: SARVGMPYEQY
abundance: -; len: 11; v_gene: TRBV5-1; j_gene: TRBJ2-7; CDR3aa: ASYRTGDYEQY
abundance: -; len: 13; v_gene: TRBV6-1; j_gene: -; CDR3aa: ASSEIGTGGHEQY
abundance: few; len: 15; v_gene: TRBV4-3; j_gene: TRBJ2-6; CDR3aa: ASSQEPVGSGANVLT
abundance: -; len: 13; v_gene: TRBV30; j_gene: TRBJ1-3; CDR3aa: AWSVLAAGGNTIY
abundance: -; len: 11; v_gene: TRBV9; j_gene: TRBJ2-7; CDR3aa: ASSVQDWGEQY
abundance: -; len: 11; v_gene: TRBV3-1; j_gene: TRBJ2-3; CDR3aa: ASRGDITDTQY
abundance: -; len: 14; v_gene: TRBV20-1; j_gene: TRBJ2-3; CDR3aa: SASFPLSGVTDTQY